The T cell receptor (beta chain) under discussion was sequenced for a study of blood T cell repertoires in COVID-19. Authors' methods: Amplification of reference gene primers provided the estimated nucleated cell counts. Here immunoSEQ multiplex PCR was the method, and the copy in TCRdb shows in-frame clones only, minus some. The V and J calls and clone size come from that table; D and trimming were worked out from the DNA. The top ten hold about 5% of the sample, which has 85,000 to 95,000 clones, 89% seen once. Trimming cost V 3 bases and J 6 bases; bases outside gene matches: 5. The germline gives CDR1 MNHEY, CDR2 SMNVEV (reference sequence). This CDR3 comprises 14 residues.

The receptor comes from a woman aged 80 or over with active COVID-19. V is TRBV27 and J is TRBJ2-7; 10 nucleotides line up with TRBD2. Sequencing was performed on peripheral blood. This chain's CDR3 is CASSLTSGYSEQYF. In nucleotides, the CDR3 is TGTGCCAGCAGTTTGACTAGCGGGTATAGCGAGCAGTACTTC.